Given below is one T cell receptor (beta chain) in context. It lacks a known antigen. No per-base quality is available; no much larger clone lies one base away. The record originates from a study of blood T cell repertoires in COVID-19 (dated by TCRdb to about 2020). For the wider study: Collaborator samples came from the United States, Italy and Spain and covered acute and convalescent phases of COVID-19. Samples came from the ongoing ImmuneRACE study (first 160 participants) plus 1,254 subjects from 6 global collaborators. A freely available public database, intended as a resource for researchers studying the immune response to SARS-CoV-2, is where the repertoires were released. Deeply sampled blood TCRbeta repertoires from subjects exposed to, actively infected with, or recovered from COVID-19 were included in the dataset. The material from the prospective study consisted of cDNA or gDNA derived from T cells, B-cell-depleted T cells, or PBMCs. Where available, HLA class I and class II types were obtained from metadata supplied by the sample provider rather than from assay-based typing. Sample metadata almost always included a de-identified subject ID, COVID-19 status, age in years and sex. The study at large found these results: How much clinical and demographic metadata was included differed by source and by participant, and the metadata was provided uncurated.

Each collaborating institution followed its own protocols to collect whole blood in K2EDTA tubes. For TCRbeta analysis, collaborators shipped samples as frozen whole blood, isolated PBMCs, or DNA extracted from either of those sample types. The immunoSEQ Assay, a bias-controlled multiplex PCR, was used to amplify TCRbeta CDR3 regions from genomic DNA. Per the original workflow: The number of nucleated cells in each sample was estimated from the amplification of reference gene primers within the assay. To quantify the absolute abundance of each unique TCRbeta CDR3 rearrangement, sequence reads were collapsed and filtered. For each sample, productive Simpson clonality was calculated as the square root of Simpson's diversity index over productive rearrangements. The source is immuneACCESS, and TCRdb retained only in-frame sequences with V and J called. Part of the clones is not carried over; for the studies checked, unresolved V genes explain less than half of this, and the remainder is unexplained. For V, J and clone size, that table is used; D and trimming come from the DNA. Here the sample has approximately 280,000 clones; approximately 85% occur a single time. More than 9.5% of the sample lies in the top ten.

The germline V gene encodes CDR1 SGHVS and CDR2 FNYEAQ. V is trimmed back by 5 bases and J by 7 bases, and the junction contains 9 bases that no gene match accounts for. The CDR3 starts with the cysteine, ends with the phenylalanine, and has 14 residues. Only the CDR3 DNA stays, 42 bases, in frame from base 1. The TCR was taken from a woman aged 70-85 years with acute or convalescent COVID-19. The chain is made from TRBV7-6 and TRBJ2-7; the junction holds 9 bases that match TRBD1. The material sequenced was peripheral blood. The nucleotides read TGTGCCAGCAGCACCGGGACAGGGACGAGGGAGCAGTACTTC. The encoded protein is CASSTGTGTREQYF. When the CDR3 is completed using the reference TRBV7-6 and TRBJ2-7 genes on either side, the full variable domain is GAGVSQSPRYKVTKRGQDVALRCDPISGHVSLYWYRQALGQGPEFLTYFNYEAQQDKSGLPNDRFSAERPEGSISTLTIQRTEQRDSAMYRCASSTGTGTREQYFGPGTRLTVT.